This T cell receptor beta chain was profiled in a study of Graves' ophthalmopathy and Graves' hyperthyroidism. This CDR3 is 12 amino acids long. V was trimmed by 3 bases and J by 0 bases, leaving 2 bases between them. Germline CDR1 reads LNHDA; CDR2 reads SQIVND (reference sequence). RNA transcripts yielded amplified TCR beta CDR3 regions. Second-round multiplex PCR followed a first-round RT-PCR using HTBI primers. TCRdb redid the calling of the multiplex PCR reads with MiXCR, one entry per CDR3 protein. Of about 480,000 distinct CDR3 sequences in the sample, around 14% were seen once. A volume of over 9 ml of fresh peripheral blood supplied the PBMCs. This clonotype has a count of ten or more.

The sequence came from a woman younger than 45 with Graves' ophthalmopathy. Sequenced: blood. The chain joins TRBV19 to TRBJ1-2; D is uncertain. For the CDR3, the DNA is TGTGCCAGTAGTATGGCTAACTATGGCTACACCTTC. Its translation: CASSMANYGYTF. Full variable domain (missing parts from reference TRBV19 and TRBJ1-2): DGGITQSPKYLFRKEGQNVTLSCEQNLNHDAMYWYRQDPGQGLRLIYYSQIVNDFQKGDIAEGYSVSREKKESFPLTVTSAQKNPTAFYLCASSMANYGYTFGSGTRLTVV.